The clone carrying this TCR beta chain was seen a handful of times. CDR1 SGDLS and CDR2 YYNGEE come from the germline V gene. The germline V and J ends were trimmed by 0 bases and 4 bases, with 10 bases remaining between them. CDR3 length: 14 residues. The data were taken from a study of T-cell reconstitution after alpha-beta-depleted transplantation in children. Unique molecular identifiers were built into the TCRbeta library. TCRdb independently ran MiXCR on the PCR reads; one entry per CDR3 protein. The table includes 450,000 to 600,000 distinct CDR3 sequences, approximately 20% detected once. This material consisted of PBMCs from the stem cell graft donor, taken from the stem cell graft. V and J are TRBV9 and TRBJ1-1; maybe TRBD1 (6 bases). The receptor's source is a human donor who donated a stem cell graft to a child with acute lymphoblastic leukemia. The CDR3 here is CASSVEYRATEAFF. The CDR3 nucleotides are TGTGCCAGCAGCGTAGAATACAGGGCCACTGAAGCTTTCTTT.